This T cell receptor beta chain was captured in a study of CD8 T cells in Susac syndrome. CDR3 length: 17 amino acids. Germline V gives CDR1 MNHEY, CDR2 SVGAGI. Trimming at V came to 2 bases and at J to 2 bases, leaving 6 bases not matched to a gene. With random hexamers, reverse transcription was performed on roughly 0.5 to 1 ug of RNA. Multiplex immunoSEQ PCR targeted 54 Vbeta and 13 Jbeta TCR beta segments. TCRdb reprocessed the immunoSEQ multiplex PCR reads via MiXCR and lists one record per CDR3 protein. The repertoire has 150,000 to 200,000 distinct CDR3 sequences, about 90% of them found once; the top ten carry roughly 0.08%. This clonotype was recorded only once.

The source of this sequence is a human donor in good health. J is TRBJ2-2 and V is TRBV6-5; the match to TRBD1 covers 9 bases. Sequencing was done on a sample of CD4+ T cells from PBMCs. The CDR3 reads CASSYPNRGHNTGELFF. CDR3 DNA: TGTGCCAGCAGTTACCCTAACAGGGGGCATAACACCGGGGAGCTGTTTTTT.